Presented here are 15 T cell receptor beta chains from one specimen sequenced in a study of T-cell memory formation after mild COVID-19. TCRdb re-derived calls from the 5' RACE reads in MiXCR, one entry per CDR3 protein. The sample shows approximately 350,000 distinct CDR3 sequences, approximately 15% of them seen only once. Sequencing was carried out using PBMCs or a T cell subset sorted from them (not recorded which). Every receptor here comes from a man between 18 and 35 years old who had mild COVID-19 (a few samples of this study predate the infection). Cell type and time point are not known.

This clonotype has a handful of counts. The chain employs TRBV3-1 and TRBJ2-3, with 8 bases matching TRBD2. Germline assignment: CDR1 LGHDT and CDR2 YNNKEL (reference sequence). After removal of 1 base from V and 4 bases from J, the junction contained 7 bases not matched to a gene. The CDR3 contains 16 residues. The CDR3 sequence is CASSQVTGGQADTQYF. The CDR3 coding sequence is TGTGCCAGCAGCCAAGTTACGGGGGGGCAGGCAGATACGCAGTATTTT.

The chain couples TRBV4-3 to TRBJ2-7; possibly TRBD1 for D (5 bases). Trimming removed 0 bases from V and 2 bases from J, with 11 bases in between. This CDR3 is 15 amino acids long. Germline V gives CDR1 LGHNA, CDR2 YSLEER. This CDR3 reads CASSQDRQGAYEQYF. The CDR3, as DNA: TGCGCCAGCAGCCAAGATCGGCAGGGTGCCTACGAGCAGTACTTC.

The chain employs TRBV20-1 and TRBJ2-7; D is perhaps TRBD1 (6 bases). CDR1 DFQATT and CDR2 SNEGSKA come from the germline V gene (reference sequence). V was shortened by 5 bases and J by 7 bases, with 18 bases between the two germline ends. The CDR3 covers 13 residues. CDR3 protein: CSALRDIGGEQYF. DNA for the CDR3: TGCAGTGCTCTCAGGGACATCGGCGGAGAGCAGTACTTC.

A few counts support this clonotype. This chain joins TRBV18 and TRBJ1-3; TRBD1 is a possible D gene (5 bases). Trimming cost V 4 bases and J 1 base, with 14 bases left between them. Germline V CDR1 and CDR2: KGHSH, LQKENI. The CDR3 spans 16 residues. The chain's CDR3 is CASSRPTGTSGNTIYF. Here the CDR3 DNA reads TGTGCCAGCTCACGGCCTACGGGGACTTCTGGAAACACCATATATTTT.

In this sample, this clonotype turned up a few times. CDR3: CASSWGPPGQPQHF. The CDR3 DNA is TGCGCCAGCAGCTGGGGTCCCCCGGGCCAGCCCCAGCATTTT. The genes are TRBV5-1 and TRBJ1-5; no definite D call. V was clipped by 3 bases and J by 7 bases, with 14 bases between them. This CDR3 region has 14 residues. Germline V lookup: CDR1 SGHRS, CDR2 YFSETQ.

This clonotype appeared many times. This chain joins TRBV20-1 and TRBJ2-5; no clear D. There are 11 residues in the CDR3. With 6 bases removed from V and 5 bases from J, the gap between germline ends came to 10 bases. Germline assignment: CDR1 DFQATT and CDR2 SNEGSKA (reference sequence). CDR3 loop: CSAPKGETQYF. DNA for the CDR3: TGCAGTGCGCCGAAAGGGGAGACCCAGTACTTC.

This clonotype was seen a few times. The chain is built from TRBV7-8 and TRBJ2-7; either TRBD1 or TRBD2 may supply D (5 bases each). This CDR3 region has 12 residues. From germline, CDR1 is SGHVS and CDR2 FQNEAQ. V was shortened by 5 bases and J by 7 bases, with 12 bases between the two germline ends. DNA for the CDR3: TGTGCCAGCAGCGCAGGGAGCTGGGAGCAGTACGTC. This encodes CASSAGSWEQYV.

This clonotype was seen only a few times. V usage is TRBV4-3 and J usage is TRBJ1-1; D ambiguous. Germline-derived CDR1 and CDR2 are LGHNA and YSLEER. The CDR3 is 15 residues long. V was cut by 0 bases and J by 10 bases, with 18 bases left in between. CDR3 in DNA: TGCGCCAGCAGCCAAGATAGGTACTTCACCTCGGGAGCTTTCTTT. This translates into CASSQDRYFTSGAFF.

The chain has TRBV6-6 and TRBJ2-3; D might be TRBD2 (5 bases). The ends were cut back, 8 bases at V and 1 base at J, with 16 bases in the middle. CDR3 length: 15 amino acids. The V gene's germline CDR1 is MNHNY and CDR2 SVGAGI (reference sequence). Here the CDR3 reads CASCSAAQGTDTQYF. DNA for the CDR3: TGTGCCAGCTGCTCAGCGGCCCAGGGCACAGATACGCAGTATTTT.

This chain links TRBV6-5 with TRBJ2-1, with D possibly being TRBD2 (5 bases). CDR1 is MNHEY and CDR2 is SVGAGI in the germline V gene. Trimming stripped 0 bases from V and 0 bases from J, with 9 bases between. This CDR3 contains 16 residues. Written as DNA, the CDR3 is TGTGCCAGCAGTTACTCGTTCAGCGGCTCCTACAATGAGCAGTTCTTC. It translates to CASSYSFSGSYNEQFF.

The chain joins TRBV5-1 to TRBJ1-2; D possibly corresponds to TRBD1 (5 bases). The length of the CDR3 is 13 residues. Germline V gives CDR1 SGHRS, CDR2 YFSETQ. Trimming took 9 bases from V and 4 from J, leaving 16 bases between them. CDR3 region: CATGSDGGYGYTF. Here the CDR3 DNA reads TGCGCCACGGGCAGCGATGGGGGCTATGGCTACACCTTC.

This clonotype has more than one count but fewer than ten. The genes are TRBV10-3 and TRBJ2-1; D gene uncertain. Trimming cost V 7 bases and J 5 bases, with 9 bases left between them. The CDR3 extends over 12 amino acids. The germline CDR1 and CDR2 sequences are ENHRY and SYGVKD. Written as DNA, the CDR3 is TGTGCCATCATGAGCGACCACAATGAGCAGTTCTTC. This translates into CAIMSDHNEQFF.

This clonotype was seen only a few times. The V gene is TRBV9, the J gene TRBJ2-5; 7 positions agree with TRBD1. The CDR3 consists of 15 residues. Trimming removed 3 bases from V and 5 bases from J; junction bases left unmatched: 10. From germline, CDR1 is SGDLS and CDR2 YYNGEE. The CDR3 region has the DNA TGTGCCAGCAGCGACGGACAGGAACTGTGGGAGACCCAGTACTTC. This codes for CASSDGQELWETQYF.

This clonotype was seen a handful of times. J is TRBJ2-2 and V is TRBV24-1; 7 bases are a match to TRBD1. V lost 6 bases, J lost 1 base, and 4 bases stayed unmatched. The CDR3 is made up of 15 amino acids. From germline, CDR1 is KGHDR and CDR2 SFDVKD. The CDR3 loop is CATSTGAMNTGELFF. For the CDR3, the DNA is TGTGCCACCAGTACAGGGGCCATGAACACCGGGGAGCTGTTTTTT.

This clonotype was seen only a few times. The CDR3 sequence: CASSQEWPGDTQYF. For the CDR3, the DNA is TGTGCCAGCAGCCAAGAATGGCCAGGAGATACGCAGTATTTT. V and J are TRBV3-1 and TRBJ2-3; D call uncertain. CDR3 length equals 14 residues. Germline-derived CDR1 and CDR2 are LGHDT and YNNKEL (reference sequence). V was cut by 0 bases and J by 5 bases, with 9 bases left in between.